This T cell receptor beta chain was sequenced in a study of cytomegalovirus exposure and HLA in healthy donors. The CDR3 totals 15 residues. Germline V gives CDR1 SGHVS, CDR2 FQNEAQ. V was trimmed by 4 bases and J by 6 bases, leaving 16 bases between them. The primer mix had 60 Vbeta and 13 Jbeta primers. The repertoire was sequenced with immunoSEQ multiplex PCR; TCRdb's copy has only in-frame clones and lacks some. This table has some 120,000 clones, approximately 75% appearing once. The gene calls are TRBV7-8 and TRBJ2-1; perhaps TRBD2 as D (5 bases). This TCR was sampled from a woman aged 50 to 60 in good health and CMV-seronegative. The sample was PBMCs. The DNA of the CDR3 is TGTGCCAGCAGCTCTGGACCCCAGCGGTCCAATGAGCAGTTCTTC. It is translated as CASSSGPQRSNEQFF.